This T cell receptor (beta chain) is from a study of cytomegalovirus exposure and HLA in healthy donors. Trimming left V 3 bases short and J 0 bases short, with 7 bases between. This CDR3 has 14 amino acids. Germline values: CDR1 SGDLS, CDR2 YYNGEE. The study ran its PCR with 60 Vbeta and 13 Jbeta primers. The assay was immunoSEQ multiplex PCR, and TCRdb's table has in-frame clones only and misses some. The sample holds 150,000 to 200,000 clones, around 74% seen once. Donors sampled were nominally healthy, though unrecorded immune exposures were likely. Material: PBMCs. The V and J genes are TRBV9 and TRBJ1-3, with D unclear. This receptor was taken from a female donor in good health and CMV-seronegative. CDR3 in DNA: TGTGCCAGCAGCGCAGCGGGCTCTGGAAACACCATATATTTT. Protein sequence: CASSAAGSGNTIYF. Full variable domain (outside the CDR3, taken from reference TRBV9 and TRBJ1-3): DSGVTQTPKHLITATGQRVTLRCSPRSGDLSVYWYQQSLDQGLQFLIQYYNGEERAKGNILERFSAQQFPDLHSELNLSSLELGDSALYFCASSAAGSGNTIYFGEGSWLTVV.